This T cell receptor (beta chain) was retrieved from a study of cytomegalovirus exposure and HLA in healthy donors. Study background: Unique TCRs numbering around 85 million, obtained from HLA-typed donors, made up an early data release. Study-wide results and caveats: V- and J-gene trimming in TCR beta was tied to a missense DCLRE1C variant by an analysis performed later.

The PCR had 60 Vbeta and 13 Jbeta primers. Clones were sequenced by immunoSEQ multiplex PCR, and TCRdb holds only the in-frame ones, with some missing. The data show about 120,000 clones, 70% to 90% seen once. Note on this clone: As yet, its antigen is unknown.

The CDR3 runs to 14 residues. In germline, CDR1 is MDHEN, CDR2 SYDVKM. V shed 3 bases and J shed 6 bases, with 15 bases lying between them. The chain has TRBV28 and TRBJ2-7; tentative D call: TRBD1 (7 bases). Sequenced material: PBMCs. The receptor comes from a man aged 35-49 years in good health and CMV-seronegative. The CDR3 loop reads CASSLWQGGGEQYF. In DNA form, the CDR3 reads TGTGCCAGCAGTTTGTGGCAGGGGGGTGGCGAGCAGTACTTC.